A single sample is the source of the 19 T cell receptor beta chains below, sequenced in a study of blood T cells in healthy people across ages. Next came a second PCR, run for roughly 6 to 11 cycles, which used a sample-barcoded 5' primer along with a J-beta primer mix. TCRdb recomputed calls from the 5' RACE reads with MiXCR, one row per CDR3 protein. The sample holds about 1.5 million distinct CDR3 sequences; roughly 40% are singletons and the top ten take 7.9%. Specimen: blood. Receptors were obtained from a woman aged 18-35 years in good health.

This clonotype occurred once. This rearrangement joins TRBV23-1 to TRBJ2-1, with TRBD2 as a possible D gene (5 bases). TRBV23-1 is an open reading frame, and its role is uncertain. The CDR3 is made up of 16 amino acids. V lost 6 bases and J 5 bases, leaving 20 bases between the germline ends. The CDR3 protein is CASSLLEGGYDNEQFF. The CDR3 region has the DNA TGCGCCAGCAGCCTGCTTGAGGGCGGGTACGACAATGAGCAGTTCTTC.

This clonotype turned up a few times. The chain couples TRBV2 to TRBJ2-4; 9 bases are shared with TRBD1. Per germline, CDR1 SNHLY and CDR2 FYNNEI. The V segment lost 6 bases and the J segment 2 bases; nucleotides outside the gene matches: 8. CDR3 length: 16 residues. The CDR3 sequence is CASSAPGTGTKNIQYF. The CDR3 nucleotides are TGTGCCAGCAGCGCGCCCGGGACAGGGACCAAAAACATTCAGTACTTC.

This clonotype was seen only once. The rearrangement joins TRBV4-2 to TRBJ1-4; tentative D call: TRBD1 (5 bases). The germline CDR1 and CDR2 sequences are LGHNA and YNFKEQ. CDR3 length equals 16 residues. V was shortened by 4 bases and J by 5 bases, with 17 bases between the two germline ends. This CDR3 is CASSRSPQGGNEKLFF. The DNA for the CDR3 is TGTGCCAGCAGCCGTTCCCCCCAGGGTGGAAATGAAAAACTGTTTTTT.

With regard to this clonotype: A read error may produce the germline difference seen at one junction end. The chain joins TRBV20-1 to TRBJ1-3; D gene uncertain. Germline CDR1 DFQATT, CDR2 SNEGSKA (reference sequence). The CDR3 has 15 residues. Here the CDR3 DNA reads TGTAGTGCCCCGAAATCGCCTGGCTCTGGAAACACCATATATTTT. Translating gives CSAPKSPGSGNTIYF.

The rearrangement joins TRBV20-1 to TRBJ2-7; D not certain. Germline-derived CDR1 and CDR2 are DFQATT and SNEGSKA (reference sequence). Trimming took off 4 bases at V and 6 bases at J, with 16 bases between the two ends. This CDR3 is built from 13 residues. The CDR3 DNA follows: TGCAGTGCTATGGGTGTGGCAGCGTCCGAGCAGTACTTC. This gives the protein CSAMGVAASEQYF.

This clonotype has more than one count but fewer than ten. The chain combines TRBV7-2 with TRBJ2-1; TRBD2 matches 8 bases. The CDR3 totals 17 residues. V shed 4 bases, J shed 0 bases, and the junction held 8 bases outside the gene matches. Germline CDR1 SGHTA, CDR2 FQGNSA. As DNA, the CDR3 is TGTGCCAGCAGCTCGGGGGGGGGCTTGAGCTCCTACAATGAGCAGTTCTTC. It yields the protein CASSSGGGLSSYNEQFF.

This chain connects TRBV6-1 to TRBJ2-1; D is tentatively TRBD1 or TRBD2 (5 bases each). The J call may be wrong; the DNA end is better matched by TRBJ2-7. The CDR3 runs 13 residues. Germline-derived CDR1 and CDR2 are MNHNS and SASEGT. The CDR3 region is CASSGGVRNEQYF. DNA of the CDR3: TGTGCCAGCAGTGGAGGGGTCCGTAATGAGCAGTACTTC.

This clonotype was seen only a few times. The genes are TRBV7-2 and TRBJ2-3; 9 nucleotides line up with TRBD1. Trimming cost V 5 bases and J 5 bases; bases outside gene matches: 8. Germline values: CDR1 SGHTA, CDR2 FQGNSA. This CDR3 has 15 residues. DNA for the CDR3: TGTGCCAGCAGCCGGGTGGGACAGGGATTAGATACGCAGTATTTT. Amino acid sequence: CASSRVGQGLDTQYF.

The gene calls are TRBV29-1 and TRBJ2-1; TRBD2 might be the D (7 bases). The V end lost 4 bases, the J end lost 8 bases, and 12 bases lay between the germline ends. The CDR3 contains 12 residues. Germline lookup yields CDR1 SQVTM and CDR2 ANQGSEA. This chain's CDR3 is CSVVRGAYEQFF. CDR3 DNA sequence: TGCAGCGTTGTACGGGGGGCGTATGAGCAGTTCTTC.

This clonotype was found a few times. The rearrangement joins TRBV12-5 to TRBJ2-4; 8 nucleotides line up with TRBD1. The CDR3 sequence is 16 residues long. V was clipped by 1 base and J by 2 bases; unmatched bases: 4. Germline assignment: CDR1 LGHNT and CDR2 FRNRAP. CDR3 bases: TGTGCTAGTGGTTTGGGGACAGGGAGAACCAAAAACATTCAGTACTTC. This translates into CASGLGTGRTKNIQYF.

The gene calls are TRBV18 and TRBJ1-2, with a possible D match to TRBD1 (6 bases). Trimming removed 8 bases at V and 8 bases at J, with 27 bases between. From germline, CDR1 is KGHSH and CDR2 LQKENI. There are 16 residues in the CDR3. The CDR3 here is CASLSTNDLQGQGYTF. CDR3 bases: TGTGCCAGCCTCTCCACCAACGACTTGCAGGGGCAAGGCTACACCTTC. The full variable domain, its missing parts supplied by reference TRBV18 and TRBJ1-2, is NAGVMQNPRHLVRRRGQEARLRCSPMKGHSHVYWYRQLPEEGLKFMVYLQKENIIDESGMPKERFSAEFPKEGPSILRIQQVVRGDSAAYFCASLSTNDLQGQGYTFGSGTRLTVV.

In nucleotides, the CDR3 is TGCAGTGCGAACGCAGGACTAGCAGAAGCCAAAAACATTCAGTACTTC. It translates to CSANAGLAEAKNIQYF. V gene TRBV20-1 combines with J gene TRBJ2-4; 8 positions match TRBD2. CDR1 DFQATT and CDR2 SNEGSKA come from the germline V gene (reference sequence). J gave up 0 bases and V 6 bases, and 10 bases lay outside the gene matches. CDR3 size: 16 residues.

The CDR3 protein is CSARESPGNTEAFF. The CDR3 nucleotides read TGCAGTGCTAGAGAGTCTCCAGGGAACACTGAAGCTTTCTTT. The V call is TRBV20-1, the J call TRBJ1-1; no firm D call. The length of the CDR3 is 14 residues. In germline, CDR1 is DFQATT, CDR2 SNEGSKA (reference sequence). Trimming cost V 0 bases and J 1 base, with 9 bases left between them.

This clonotype occurred a few times. The chain uses TRBV20-1 and TRBJ1-1; TRBD1 is a possible D gene (6 bases). V lost 4 bases to trimming and J lost 7 bases, with 10 bases between them. The CDR3 has 11 residues. Per the germline V gene, CDR1 is DFQATT and CDR2 is SNEGSKA (reference sequence). CDR3 nucleotide sequence: TGCAGTGCTACCCACAGGGTTGAAGCTTTCTTT. It yields the protein CSATHRVEAFF.

In this sample, this clonotype turned up a few times. Written as DNA, the CDR3 is TGCAGTGCGCGAGAGGGGACTAGCGGGACAGATACGCAGTATTTT. Translating gives CSAREGTSGTDTQYF. This rearrangement joins TRBV20-1 to TRBJ2-3; TRBD2 matches 12 bases. CDR1 DFQATT and CDR2 SNEGSKA come from the germline V gene (reference sequence). This CDR3 comprises 15 residues. J was trimmed by 3 bases and V by 6 bases; bases with no gene match: 7.

The chain links TRBV7-9 to TRBJ1-1; D is ambiguous. Germline V CDR1 and CDR2: SEHNR, FQNEAQ (reference sequence). The V and J ends lost 3 bases and 1 base respectively, with 9 bases between them. The CDR3 length is 14 residues. As DNA, the CDR3 is TGTGCCAGCAGCTTTGCCACAGAGAACACTGAAGCTTTCTTT. Its translation is CASSFATENTEAFF.

This clonotype was picked up a small number of times. The chain has TRBV5-1 and TRBJ2-1, with TRBD1 identical over 8 bases. CDR3 length equals 15 residues. The J segment lost 9 bases and the V segment lost 10 bases, leaving 18 bases of the junction unmatched. Germline V gene sequence: CDR1 SGHRS, CDR2 YFSETQ. CDR3 sequence reads: CAANPGQGARIEQFF. In DNA, the CDR3 is TGCGCCGCTAACCCGGGTCAGGGGGCGCGTATTGAGCAGTTCTTC.

This clonotype was observed a few times. The chain links TRBV20-1 to TRBJ2-1, with 7 nucleotides matching TRBD2. Trimming removed 5 bases from V and 8 bases from J; junction bases left unmatched: 12. Germline V gene sequence: CDR1 DFQATT, CDR2 SNEGSKA (reference sequence). This CDR3 spans 14 amino acids. The CDR3 DNA reads as TGCAGTGCTCCACGGGACTATTTGAAGGATGAGCAGTTCTTC. It yields the protein CSAPRDYLKDEQFF.

This clonotype was recorded a few times. J is TRBJ1-2 and V is TRBV4-1; 7 nucleotides line up with TRBD1. After removal of 3 bases from V and 3 bases from J, the junction contained 4 bases not matched to a gene. Germline CDR1 is MGHRA and CDR2 is YSYEKL. The CDR3 covers 14 residues. As DNA, the CDR3 is TGCGCCAGCAGCCACAGGGGGGTGGACTATGGCTACACCTTC. This encodes CASSHRGVDYGYTF.